The present T cell receptor beta chain was sequenced within a study of brain T cells in children with intractable seizures. As for time point: blood from clinic visit 5 months post-surgery; TSC patient then seizure free. From germline, CDR1 is LNHDA and CDR2 SQIVND (reference sequence). The ends were cut back, 5 bases at V and 0 bases at J, with 14 bases in the middle. The CDR3 runs to 16 residues. This clone was found once. Clones were sequenced by immunoSEQ multiplex PCR, and TCRdb holds only the in-frame ones, with some missing. The sample holds approximately 330,000 clones, over 90% seen once. This sequence joins TRBV19 and TRBJ2-1; D gene ambiguous. This clonotype was obtained from a boy under two years old with tuberous sclerosis and intractable seizures. The sample consisted of peripheral blood, taken 4 to 6 months after surgery. Written as DNA, the CDR3 is TGTGCCAGTAGTCGGTCGCGTTTGATCTCCTACAATGAGCAGTTCTTC. It translates to CASSRSRLISYNEQFF.